What follows describes a single TCR beta chain. These data come from a study of shared clonotypes between healthy human individuals. V was trimmed by 3 bases and J by 1 base, leaving 12 bases between them. The germline V gene encodes CDR1 LGHNA and CDR2 YSLEER. This CDR3 comprises 15 residues. Method: immunoSEQ multiplex PCR; TCRdb's copy keeps in-frame clones and lacks some. The sample consists of approximately 2,300,000 clones, around 90% of them appearing once. The sample comprised naive CD4+ T cells from PBMCs. Noted subset: CD45RA+ positively selected. This chain joins TRBV4-3 and TRBJ2-5; D might be TRBD2 (6 bases). The TCR originated in a man younger than 30 in good health. Some clones in this sample may be carry-over from other donors' samples. This chain's CDR3 is CASSQIGTFQETQYF. In nucleotides, the CDR3 is TGCGCCAGCAGCCAGATCGGGACTTTCCAAGAGACCCAGTACTTC.